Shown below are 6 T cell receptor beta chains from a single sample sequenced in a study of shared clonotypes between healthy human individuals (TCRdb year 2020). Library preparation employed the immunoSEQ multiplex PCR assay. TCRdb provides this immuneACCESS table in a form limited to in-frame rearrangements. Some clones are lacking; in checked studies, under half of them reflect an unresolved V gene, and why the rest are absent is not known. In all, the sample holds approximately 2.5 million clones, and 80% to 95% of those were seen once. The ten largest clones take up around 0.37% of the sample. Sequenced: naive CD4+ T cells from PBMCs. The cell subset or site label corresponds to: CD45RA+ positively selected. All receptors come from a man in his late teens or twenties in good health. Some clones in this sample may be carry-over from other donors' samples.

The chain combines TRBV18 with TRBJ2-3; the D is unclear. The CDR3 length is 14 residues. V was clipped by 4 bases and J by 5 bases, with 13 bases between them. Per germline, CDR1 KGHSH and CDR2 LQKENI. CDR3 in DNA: TGTGCCAGCTCACTGACACCCGCCAGAGATACGCAGTATTTT. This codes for CASSLTPARDTQYF. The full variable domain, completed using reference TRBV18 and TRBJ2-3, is NAGVMQNPRHLVRRRGQEARLRCSPMKGHSHVYWYRQLPEEGLKFMVYLQKENIIDESGMPKERFSAEFPKEGPSILRIQQVVRGDSAAYFCASSLTPARDTQYFGPGTRLTVL.

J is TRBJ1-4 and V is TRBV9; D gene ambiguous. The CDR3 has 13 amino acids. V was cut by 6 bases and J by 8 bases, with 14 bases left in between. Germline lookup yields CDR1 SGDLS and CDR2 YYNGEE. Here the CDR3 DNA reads TGTGCCAGCAACACTGGGCCAACGGAAAAACTGTTTTTT. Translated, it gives CASNTGPTEKLFF. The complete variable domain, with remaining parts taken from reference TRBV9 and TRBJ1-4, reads DSGVTQTPKHLITATGQRVTLRCSPRSGDLSVYWYQQSLDQGLQFLIQYYNGEERAKGNILERFSAQQFPDLHSELNLSSLELGDSALYFCASNTGPTEKLFFGSGTQLSVL.

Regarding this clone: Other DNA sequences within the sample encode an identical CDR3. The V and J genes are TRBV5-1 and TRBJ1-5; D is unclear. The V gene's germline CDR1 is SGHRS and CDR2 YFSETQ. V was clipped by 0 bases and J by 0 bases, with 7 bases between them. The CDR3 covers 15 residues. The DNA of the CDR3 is TGCGCCAGCAGCTTGGAAGGCGATAGCAATCAGCCCCAGCATTTT. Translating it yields CASSLEGDSNQPQHF.

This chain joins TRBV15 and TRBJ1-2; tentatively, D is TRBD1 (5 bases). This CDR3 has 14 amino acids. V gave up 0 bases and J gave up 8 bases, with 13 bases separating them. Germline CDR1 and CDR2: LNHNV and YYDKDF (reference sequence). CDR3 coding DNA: TGTGCCACCAGCAGAGATCCCAGGGCATCGGGCTACACCTTC. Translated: CATSRDPRASGYTF.

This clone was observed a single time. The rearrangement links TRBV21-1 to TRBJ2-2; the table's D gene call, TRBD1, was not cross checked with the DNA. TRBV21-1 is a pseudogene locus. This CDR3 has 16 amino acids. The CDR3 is CASIPHDRQNTGELFF. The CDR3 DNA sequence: TGTGCCAGCATCCCACATGACAGGCAGAACACCGGGGAGCTGTTTTTT.

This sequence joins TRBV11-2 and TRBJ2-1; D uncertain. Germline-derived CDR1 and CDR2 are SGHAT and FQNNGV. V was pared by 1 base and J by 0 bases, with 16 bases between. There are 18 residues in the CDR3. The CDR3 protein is CASSLGGSRVASYNEQFF. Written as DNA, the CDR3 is TGTGCCAGCAGCTTAGGAGGTTCTAGGGTCGCCTCCTACAATGAGCAGTTCTTC. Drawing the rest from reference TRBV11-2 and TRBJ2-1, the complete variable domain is EAGVAQSPRYKIIEKRQSVAFWCNPISGHATLYWYQQILGQGPKLLIQFQNNGVVDDSQLPKDRFSAERLKGVDSTLKIQPAKLEDSAVYLCASSLGGSRVASYNEQFFGPGTRLTVL.